This TCR beta chain is drawn from a study of human T cells and chemical hapten exposure. Study details: Cases of alopecia areata, totalis or universalis occurred in a predominantly female patient group. The study traced per-sample TCR yield variation mainly to small differences in pooled library volumes.

MiXCR, applied by TCRdb to the RACE reads, yields one record per CDR3 protein. Seen here are a few hundred thousand distinct CDR3 sequences, approximately 5.1% observed once, and the top ten hold roughly 2.4%. Specified time point: patch test 1, 2 weeks after DPC sensitization. Treatment indicated: therapeutic diphenylcyclopropenone sensitization with weekly scalp DPC. This clonotype was observed many times. V was cut by 4 bases and J by 8 bases, with 11 bases left in between. The CDR3 totals 12 residues. Sequenced here: whole blood, sampled in connection with sensitization to the hapten diphenylcyclopropenone (DPC). This chain joins TRBV12-3 or TRBV12-4 and TRBJ1-2, with D possibly matching TRBD1 (6 bases). This clonotype was obtained from a woman aged 45-59 years with alopecia areata. Some clones in this sample may be carry-over from other donors' samples. CDR3 loop: CASSSRGEGYTF. For the CDR3, the DNA is TGTGCCAGCAGTTCAAGGGGGGAAGGCTACACCTTC.